This T cell receptor beta chain emerged from a study of glioma-infiltrating T cells. General study points: Very few CDR3 sequences were shared between tissue and blood. Tissue-blood divergence was below expectation in non-neoplastic patients, above in gliomas.

This clonotype was recorded many times. The antigen is not known. TCR alpha and beta CDR3 regions were amplified from RNA using iRepertoire nested multiplex PCR. TCRdb re-analysed the multiplex PCR reads in MiXCR, keeping a single row per CDR3 protein. The repertoire holds under 150,000 distinct CDR3 sequences, about 25% seen once, with about a quarter in the top ten. The receptor comes from a human donor with low-grade glioma or glioblastoma, undergoing nonglioma brain surgery, or in good health (not recorded which). Specimen: glioma tissue, nonneoplastic brain tissue, or PBMCs (not recorded which).

CDR3 sequence: CSARDARIYEQYV. DNA of the CDR3: TGCAGTGCTAGAGATGCTAGGATCTACGAGCAGTACGTC. The chain uses TRBV20-1 and TRBJ2-7; D is unclear. Deletions cut 0 bases from V and 3 bases from J, with 9 bases between. Germline CDR1 reads DFQATT; CDR2 reads SNEGSKA (reference sequence). The CDR3 runs to 13 residues.